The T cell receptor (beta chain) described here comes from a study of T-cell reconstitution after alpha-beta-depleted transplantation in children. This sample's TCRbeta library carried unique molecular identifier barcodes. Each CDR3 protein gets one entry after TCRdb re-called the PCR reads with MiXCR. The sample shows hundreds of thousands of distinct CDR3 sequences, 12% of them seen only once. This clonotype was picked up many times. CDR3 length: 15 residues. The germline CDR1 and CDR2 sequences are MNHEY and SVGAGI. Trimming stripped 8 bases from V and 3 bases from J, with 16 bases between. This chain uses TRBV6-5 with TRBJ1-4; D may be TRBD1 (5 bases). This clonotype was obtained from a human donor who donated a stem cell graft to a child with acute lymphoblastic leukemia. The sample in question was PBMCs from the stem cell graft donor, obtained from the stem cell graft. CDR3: CASRGNRNSNEKLFF. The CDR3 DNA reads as TGTGCCAGCCGGGGGAACAGGAATTCTAATGAAAAACTGTTTTTT.